This T cell receptor (beta chain) appears in the sequencing data of a study of post-analysis software for immune sequencing data. Trimming cost V 7 bases and J 0 bases, with 6 bases left between them. CDR1 and CDR2 from the germline V gene are MNHEY and SVGEGT. The CDR3 runs to 12 residues. The TCR beta cDNA libraries contained unique molecular identifiers. The authors obtained approximately 460,000 cDNA molecules from approximately 1 to 10 million T cells. TCRdb processed the PCR reads anew with MiXCR; each CDR3 protein has one entry. The sample includes more than 350,000 distinct CDR3 sequences, approximately 42% seen only once; the top ten take 7.6%. Whole-study results and caveats: TRBV5-6, TRBV5-1 and TRBV20-1 belonged to a set of roughly 5 TRBV segments that were more frequent in patients than controls.

A remark on this clonotype: The antigen remains unidentified.

This sequence was found in a girl between 2 and 10 years old with multiple sclerosis. The chain has TRBV6-2 or TRBV6-3 and TRBJ2-5; D not resolved. Sequenced sample: blood. This chain's CDR3 is CASTSYQETQYF. The CDR3 nucleotides read TGTGCCAGCACTTCGTACCAAGAGACCCAGTACTTC.